This section outlines one T cell receptor beta chain sequence together with its context. Its antigen is not identified. Germline V gene data show CDR1 as MDHEN and CDR2 as SYDVKM. This CDR3 contains 14 residues. Losses at the gene ends were 11 bases for V and 4 bases for J; bases not matched to a gene: 12. This sample was included in a study of Graves' ophthalmopathy and Graves' hyperthyroidism. Study-wide background: Prior to any treatment, peripheral blood was collected at the time of initial diagnosis. Study-level findings and limits: A model built from 13 signatures distinguished ophthalmopathy from stable hyperthyroidism with about 86% sensitivity and around 81% specificity. Most thyroid-expanded clonotypes exceeding 0.001 frequency were also found in blood.

Other autoimmune diseases, uncontrolled infections, pregnancy or lactation led to the exclusion of patients. Transcripts of RNA were the source for amplifying TCR beta CDR3 regions. First-round RT-PCR used HTBI primers; second-round multiplex PCR followed. TCRdb processed the multiplex PCR reads anew with MiXCR; each CDR3 protein has one entry. The sample has almost 400,000 distinct CDR3 sequences, about 16% seen once. Sequenced: peripheral blood. The V call is TRBV28, the J call TRBJ1-2; 8 positions match TRBD1. This TCR was sampled from a woman under 30 with Graves' ophthalmopathy. The CDR3 coding sequence is TGTGCCGTCTTAAACGGACAGGGTGGCTATGGCTACACCTTC. It translates to CAVLNGQGGYGYTF.